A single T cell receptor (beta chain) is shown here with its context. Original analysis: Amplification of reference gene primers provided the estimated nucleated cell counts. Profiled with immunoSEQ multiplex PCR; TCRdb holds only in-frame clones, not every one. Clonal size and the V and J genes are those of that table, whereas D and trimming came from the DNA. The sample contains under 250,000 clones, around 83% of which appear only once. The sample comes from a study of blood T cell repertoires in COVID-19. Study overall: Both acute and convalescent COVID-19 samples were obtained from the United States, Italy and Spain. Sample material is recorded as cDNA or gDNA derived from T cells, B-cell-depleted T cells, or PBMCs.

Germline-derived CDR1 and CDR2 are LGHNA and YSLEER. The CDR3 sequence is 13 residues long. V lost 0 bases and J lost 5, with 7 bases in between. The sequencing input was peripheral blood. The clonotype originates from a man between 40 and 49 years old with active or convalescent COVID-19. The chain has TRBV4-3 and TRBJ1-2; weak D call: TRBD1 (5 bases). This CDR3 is CASSQEEGYGYTF. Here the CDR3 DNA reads TGCGCCAGCAGCCAAGAGGAGGGGTATGGCTACACCTTC.